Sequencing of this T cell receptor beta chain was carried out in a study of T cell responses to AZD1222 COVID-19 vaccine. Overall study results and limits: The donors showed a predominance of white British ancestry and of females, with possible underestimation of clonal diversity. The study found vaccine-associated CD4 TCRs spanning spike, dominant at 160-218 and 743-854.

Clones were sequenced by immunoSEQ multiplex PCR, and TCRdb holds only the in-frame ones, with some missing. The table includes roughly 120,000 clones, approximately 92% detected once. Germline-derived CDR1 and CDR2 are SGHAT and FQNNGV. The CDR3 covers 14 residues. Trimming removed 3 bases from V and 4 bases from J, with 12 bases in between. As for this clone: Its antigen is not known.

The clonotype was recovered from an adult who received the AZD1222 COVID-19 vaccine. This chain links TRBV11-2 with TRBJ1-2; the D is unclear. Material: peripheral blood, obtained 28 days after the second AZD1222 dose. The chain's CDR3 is CASSLASRVYGYTF. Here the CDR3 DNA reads TGTGCCAGCAGCTTGGCCAGCCGCGTCTATGGCTACACCTTC. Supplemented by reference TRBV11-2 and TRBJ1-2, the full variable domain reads EAGVAQSPRYKIIEKRQSVAFWCNPISGHATLYWYQQILGQGPKLLIQFQNNGVVDDSQLPKDRFSAERLKGVDSTLKIQPAKLEDSAVYLCASSLASRVYGYTFGSGTRLTVV.